This TCR beta chain was captured by sequencing in a study of siplizumab effects on memory and regulatory T cells. Study results and limitations: For siplizumab cultures, the suppressive function of their proliferating Tregs was not confirmed. Neither a naive nor a memory phenotype was assignable to roughly 80-96% of proliferating CD4+ or CD8+ clones. Few alloreactive clones mapped to unstimulated subsets.

Only in-frame clones appear in the TCRdb table, and some are missing; sequencing was by immunoSEQ multiplex PCR. The profile shows around 86,000 clones, about 94% of them singletons. As concerns this clone: Its antigen is currently unknown.

From germline, CDR1 is MNHEY and CDR2 SVGAGI. CDR3 length: 14 amino acids. Losses at the gene ends were 6 bases for V and 7 bases for J; bases not matched to a gene: 7. The source material was non-Treg CD4+ T cells sorted from blood. The TCR sequence derives from a human donor in good health. The chain uses TRBV6-5 and TRBJ2-7, with 12 bases fitting TRBD1. The CDR3: CASRPGQGAGEQYF. CDR3 nucleotides: TGTGCCAGCAGACCGGGACAGGGGGCGGGTGAGCAGTACTTC.